This T cell receptor (beta chain) derives from a study of cytomegalovirus exposure and HLA in healthy donors. Findings and limits, study-wide: An apparent linkage of common viral pathogens to several of the most significant clusters emerged in a later analysis.

PCR used 60 Vbeta primers and 13 Jbeta primers. Repertoires were generated with immunoSEQ multiplex PCR, while TCRdb's copy carries only in-frame clones and drops some. The sample contains about 88,000 clones, roughly 63% of which appear only once. On this clone: The antigen remains undetermined.

Per germline, CDR1 SGHTA and CDR2 FQGNSA. The CDR3 totals 16 residues. Trimming removed 1 base at V and 2 bases at J, with 11 bases between. This TCR was sampled from a man aged 45-60 years in good health and CMV-seronegative. The genes are TRBV7-2 and TRBJ2-2, with D perhaps matching TRBD2 (5 bases). The source material was PBMCs. CDR3 region: CASSLGGWENTGELFF. In DNA, the CDR3 is TGTGCCAGCAGCTTAGGAGGGTGGGAAAACACCGGGGAGCTGTTTTTT.